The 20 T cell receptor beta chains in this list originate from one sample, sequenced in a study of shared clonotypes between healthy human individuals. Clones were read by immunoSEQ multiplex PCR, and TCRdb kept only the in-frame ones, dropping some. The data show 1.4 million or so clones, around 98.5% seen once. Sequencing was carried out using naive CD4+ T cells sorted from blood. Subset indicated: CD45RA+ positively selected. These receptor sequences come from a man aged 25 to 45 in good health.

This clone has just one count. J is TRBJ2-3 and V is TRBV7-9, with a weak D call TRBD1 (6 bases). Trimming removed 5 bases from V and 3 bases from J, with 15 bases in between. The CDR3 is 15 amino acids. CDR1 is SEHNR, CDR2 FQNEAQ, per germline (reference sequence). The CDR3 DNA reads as TGTGCCAGCAGCGAACGTCAGGGGTGGACAGATACGCAGTATTTT. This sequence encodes CASSERQGWTDTQYF.

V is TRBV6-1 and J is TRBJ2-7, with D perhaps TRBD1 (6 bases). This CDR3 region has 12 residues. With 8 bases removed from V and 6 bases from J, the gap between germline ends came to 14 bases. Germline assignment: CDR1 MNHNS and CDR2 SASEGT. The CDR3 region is CASAGTPSEQYF. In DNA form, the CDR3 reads TGTGCCAGCGCCGGGACACCGAGCGAGCAGTACTTC.

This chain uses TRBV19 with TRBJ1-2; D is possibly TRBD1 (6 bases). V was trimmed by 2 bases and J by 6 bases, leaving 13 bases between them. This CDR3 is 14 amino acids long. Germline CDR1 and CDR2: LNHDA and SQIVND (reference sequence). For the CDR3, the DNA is TGTGCCAGTAGTATAAGCTGGGCAGGGGATGGCTACACCTTC. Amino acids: CASSISWAGDGYTF.

Written as DNA, the CDR3 is TGTGCCAGCAGTGCCCACTACGAGCAGTACTTC. Translated: CASSAHYEQYF. The V gene is TRBV6-1, the J gene TRBJ2-7; D remains ambiguous. Per germline, CDR1 MNHNS and CDR2 SASEGT. V lost 4 bases and J lost 3, with 4 bases in between. The CDR3 sequence is 11 residues long.

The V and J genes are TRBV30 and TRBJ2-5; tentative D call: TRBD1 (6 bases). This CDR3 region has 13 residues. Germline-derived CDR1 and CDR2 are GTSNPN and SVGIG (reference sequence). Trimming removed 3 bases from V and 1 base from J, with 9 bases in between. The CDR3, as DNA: TGTGCCTGGAGGGGACACTTCCAAGAGACCCAGTACTTC. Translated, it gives CAWRGHFQETQYF.

This chain's CDR3 is CAWSDDRWEQYF. The CDR3 DNA reads as TGTGCCTGGAGTGATGACCGGTGGGAGCAGTACTTC. The chain employs TRBV30 and TRBJ2-7; no firm D call. From germline, CDR1 is GTSNPN and CDR2 SVGIG (reference sequence). Between the trimmed V and J ends, which lost 1 base and 7 bases, there was a span of 11 bases. There are 12 residues in the CDR3.

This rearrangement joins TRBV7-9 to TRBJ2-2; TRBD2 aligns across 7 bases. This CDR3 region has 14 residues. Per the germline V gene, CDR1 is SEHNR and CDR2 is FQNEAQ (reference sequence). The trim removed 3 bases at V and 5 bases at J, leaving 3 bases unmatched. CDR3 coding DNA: TGTGCCAGCAGCTTTTTGCGGGGGACCGGGGAGCTGTTTTTT. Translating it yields CASSFLRGTGELFF.

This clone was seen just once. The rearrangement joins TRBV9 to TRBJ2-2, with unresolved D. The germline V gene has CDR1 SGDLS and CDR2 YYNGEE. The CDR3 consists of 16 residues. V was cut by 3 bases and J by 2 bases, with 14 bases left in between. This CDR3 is CASSAADLPNTGELFF. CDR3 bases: TGTGCCAGCAGCGCTGCGGACCTACCTAACACCGGGGAGCTGTTTTTT. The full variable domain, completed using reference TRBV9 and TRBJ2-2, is DSGVTQTPKHLITATGQRVTLRCSPRSGDLSVYWYQQSLDQGLQFLIQYYNGEERAKGNILERFSAQQFPDLHSELNLSSLELGDSALYFCASSAADLPNTGELFFGEGSRLTVL.

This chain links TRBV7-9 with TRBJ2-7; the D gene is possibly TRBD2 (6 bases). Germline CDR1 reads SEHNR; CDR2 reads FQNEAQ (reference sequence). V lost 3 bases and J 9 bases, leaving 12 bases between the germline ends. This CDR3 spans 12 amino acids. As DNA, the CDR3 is TGTGCCAGCAGCTTGGTTCTGGGAGGGCAGTACTTC. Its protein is CASSLVLGGQYF.

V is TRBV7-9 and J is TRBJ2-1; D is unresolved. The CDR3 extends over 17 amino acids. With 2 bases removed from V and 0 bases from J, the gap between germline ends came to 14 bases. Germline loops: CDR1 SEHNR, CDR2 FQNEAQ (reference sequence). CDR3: CASSLLTLGSSYNEQFF. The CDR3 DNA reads TGTGCCAGCAGCTTACTCACCCTAGGCAGCTCCTACAATGAGCAGTTCTTC.

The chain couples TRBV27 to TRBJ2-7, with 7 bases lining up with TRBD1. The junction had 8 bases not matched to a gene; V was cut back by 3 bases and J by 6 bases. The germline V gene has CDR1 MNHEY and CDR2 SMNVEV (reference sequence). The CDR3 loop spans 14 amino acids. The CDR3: CASSFTRGGPEQYF. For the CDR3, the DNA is TGTGCCAGCAGTTTTACCAGAGGGGGCCCCGAGCAGTACTTC.

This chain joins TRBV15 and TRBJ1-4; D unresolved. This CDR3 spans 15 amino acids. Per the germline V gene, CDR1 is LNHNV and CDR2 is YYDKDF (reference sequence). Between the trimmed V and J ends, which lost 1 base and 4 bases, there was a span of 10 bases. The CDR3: CATSRGAASNEKLFF. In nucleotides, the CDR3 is TGTGCCACCAGCAGAGGGGCAGCCAGTAATGAAAAACTGTTTTTT.

Written as DNA, the CDR3 is TGCGCCAGCAGCTTCGGCCGGGACCCCAATCTTGGCTACACCTTC. Its protein product is CASSFGRDPNLGYTF. The genes are TRBV5-1 and TRBJ1-2, with D maybe TRBD1 (5 bases). Per germline, CDR1 SGHRS and CDR2 YFSETQ. The CDR3 has 15 amino acids. V shed 2 bases and J shed 7 bases, with 18 bases lying between them.

In nucleotides, the CDR3 is TGTGCCAGCAGCCCCGGGACAGGGGGGACTGAAGCTTTCTTT. Encoded protein: CASSPGTGGTEAFF. The V and J genes are TRBV28 and TRBJ1-1, with 11 bases matching TRBD1. V shed 6 bases and J 5 bases; nucleotides not matched to a gene: 5. The CDR3 is 14 residues long. Looked up from germline, CDR1 is MDHEN and CDR2 is SYDVKM.

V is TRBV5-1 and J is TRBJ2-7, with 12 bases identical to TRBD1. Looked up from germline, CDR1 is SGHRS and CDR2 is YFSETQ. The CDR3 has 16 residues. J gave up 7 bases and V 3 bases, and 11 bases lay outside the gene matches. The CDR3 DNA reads TGCGCCAGCAGCTCACAGCCGGGACAGGGGGCGAGAGAGCAGTACTTC. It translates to CASSSQPGQGAREQYF.

In DNA, the CDR3 is TGTGCCACCTCGAGGGACAGACCCTACGAGCAGTACTTC. The encoded protein is CATSRDRPYEQYF. The gene calls are TRBV2 and TRBJ2-7; 7 bases agree with TRBD1. The J segment lost 2 bases and the V segment lost 10 bases, leaving 8 bases of the junction unmatched. Germline V gene data show CDR1 as SNHLY and CDR2 as FYNNEI. There are 13 residues in the CDR3.

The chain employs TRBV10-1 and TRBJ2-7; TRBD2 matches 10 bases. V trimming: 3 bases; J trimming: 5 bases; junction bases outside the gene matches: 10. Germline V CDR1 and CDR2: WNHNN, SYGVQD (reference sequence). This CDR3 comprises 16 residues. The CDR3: CASSDLLAGARNEQYF. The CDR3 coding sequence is TGCGCCAGCAGTGACCTCCTAGCGGGAGCCAGGAACGAGCAGTACTTC.

The chain's CDR3 is CASSPGQANTGELFF. CDR3 sequence (DNA): TGCGCCAGCAGCCCGGGACAGGCGAACACCGGGGAGCTGTTTTTT. The chain has TRBV5-1 and TRBJ2-2, with 8 bases aligning to TRBD1. The CDR3 runs to 15 residues. Losses at the gene ends were 4 bases for V and 0 bases for J; bases not matched to a gene: 2. Germline values: CDR1 SGHRS, CDR2 YFSETQ.

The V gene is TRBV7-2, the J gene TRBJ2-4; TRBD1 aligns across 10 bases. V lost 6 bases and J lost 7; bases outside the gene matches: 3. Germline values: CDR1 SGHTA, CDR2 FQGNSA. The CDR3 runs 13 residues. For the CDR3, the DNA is TGTGCCAGCAGGTGGACAGGGGGGAACATTCAGTACTTC. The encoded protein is CASRWTGGNIQYF.

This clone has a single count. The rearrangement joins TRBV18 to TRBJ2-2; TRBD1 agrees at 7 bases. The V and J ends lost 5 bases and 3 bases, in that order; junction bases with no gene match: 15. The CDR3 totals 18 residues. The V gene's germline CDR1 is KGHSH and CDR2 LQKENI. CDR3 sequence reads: CASSFLRQGLVDTGELFF. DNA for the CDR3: TGTGCCAGCTCATTCCTCCGACAGGGCTTAGTAGACACCGGGGAGCTGTTTTTT.